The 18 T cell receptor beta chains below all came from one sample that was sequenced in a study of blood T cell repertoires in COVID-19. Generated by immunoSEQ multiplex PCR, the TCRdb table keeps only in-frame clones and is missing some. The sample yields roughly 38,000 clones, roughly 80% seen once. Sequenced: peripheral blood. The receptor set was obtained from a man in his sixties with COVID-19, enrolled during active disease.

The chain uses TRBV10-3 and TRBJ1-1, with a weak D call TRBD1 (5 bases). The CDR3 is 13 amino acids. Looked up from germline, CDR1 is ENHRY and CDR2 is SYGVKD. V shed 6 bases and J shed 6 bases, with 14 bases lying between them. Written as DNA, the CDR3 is TGTGCCATCAGCGGGGGGGAGTACTCTGAAGCTTTCTTT. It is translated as CAISGGEYSEAFF.

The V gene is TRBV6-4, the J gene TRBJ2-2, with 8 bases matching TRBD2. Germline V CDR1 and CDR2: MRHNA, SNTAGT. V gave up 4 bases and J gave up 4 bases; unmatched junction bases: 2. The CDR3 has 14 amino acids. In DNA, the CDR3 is TGTGCCAGCAGTGCACTAGCGGCCACCGGGGAGCTGTTTTTT. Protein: CASSALAATGELFF.

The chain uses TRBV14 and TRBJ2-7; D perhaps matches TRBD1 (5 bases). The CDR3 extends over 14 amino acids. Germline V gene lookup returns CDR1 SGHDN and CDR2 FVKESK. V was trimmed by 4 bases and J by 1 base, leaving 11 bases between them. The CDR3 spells CASSPYGHSYEQYF. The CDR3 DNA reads TGTGCCAGCAGCCCCTATGGACATTCCTACGAGCAGTACTTC. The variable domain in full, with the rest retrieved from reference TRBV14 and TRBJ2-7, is EAGVTQFPSHSVIEKGQTVTLRCDPISGHDNLYWYRRVMGKEIKFLLHFVKESKQDESGMPNNRFLAERTGGTYSTLKVQPAELEDSGVYFCASSPYGHSYEQYFGPGTRLTVT.

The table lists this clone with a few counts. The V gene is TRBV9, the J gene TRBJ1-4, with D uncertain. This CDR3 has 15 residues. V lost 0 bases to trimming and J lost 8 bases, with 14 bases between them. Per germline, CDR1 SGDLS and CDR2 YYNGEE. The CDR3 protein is CASSVGEGGFEKLFF. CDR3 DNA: TGTGCCAGCAGCGTAGGGGAGGGAGGGTTCGAAAAACTGTTTTTT.

For the CDR3, the DNA is TGTGCCAGCAGTTTATACAGGGGGTCTGAAGCTTTCTTT. Amino acids: CASSLYRGSEAFF. The chain is built from TRBV27 and TRBJ1-1, with 8 bases identical to TRBD1. Germline CDR1 reads MNHEY; CDR2 reads SMNVEV (reference sequence). V gave up 1 base and J gave up 6 bases; unmatched junction bases: 1. The CDR3 covers 13 residues.

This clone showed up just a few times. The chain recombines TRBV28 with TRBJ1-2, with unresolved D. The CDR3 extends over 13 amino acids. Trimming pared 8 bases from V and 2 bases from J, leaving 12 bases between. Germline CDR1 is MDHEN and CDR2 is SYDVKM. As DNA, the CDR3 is TGTGCCAGCTCAGCAGGAGGAAACTATGGCTACACCTTC. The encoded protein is CASSAGGNYGYTF.

CDR3 in amino acids: CASTADRAGAIYF. CDR3 nucleotide sequence: TGTGCCAGCACCGCGGACAGGGCGGGCGCCATATATTTT. The chain links TRBV6-5 to TRBJ1-3; 8 positions agree with TRBD1. The CDR3 consists of 13 residues. J gave up 11 bases and V 7 bases, and 10 bases lay outside the gene matches. In germline, CDR1 is MNHEY, CDR2 SVGAGI.

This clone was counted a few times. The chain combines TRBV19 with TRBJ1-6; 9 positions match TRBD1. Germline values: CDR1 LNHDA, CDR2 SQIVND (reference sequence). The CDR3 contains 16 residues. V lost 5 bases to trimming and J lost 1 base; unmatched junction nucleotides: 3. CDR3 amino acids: CASSAGQGSYNSPLHF. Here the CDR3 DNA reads TGTGCCAGTAGTGCAGGACAGGGGTCCTATAATTCACCCCTCCACTTT.

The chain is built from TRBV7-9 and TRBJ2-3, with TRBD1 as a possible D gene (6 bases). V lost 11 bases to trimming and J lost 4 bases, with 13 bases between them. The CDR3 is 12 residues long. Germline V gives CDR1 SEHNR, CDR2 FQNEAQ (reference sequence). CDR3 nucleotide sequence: TGTGCCGGGGGCAGGGAAGCAGATACGCAGTATTTT. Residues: CAGGREADTQYF.

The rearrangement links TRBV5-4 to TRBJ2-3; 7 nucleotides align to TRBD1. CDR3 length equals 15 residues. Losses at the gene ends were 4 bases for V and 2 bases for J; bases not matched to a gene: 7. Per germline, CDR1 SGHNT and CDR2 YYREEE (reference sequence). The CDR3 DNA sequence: TGTGCCAGCAGCAGTCCGGGACAGTCCACAGATACGCAGTATTTT. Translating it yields CASSSPGQSTDTQYF.

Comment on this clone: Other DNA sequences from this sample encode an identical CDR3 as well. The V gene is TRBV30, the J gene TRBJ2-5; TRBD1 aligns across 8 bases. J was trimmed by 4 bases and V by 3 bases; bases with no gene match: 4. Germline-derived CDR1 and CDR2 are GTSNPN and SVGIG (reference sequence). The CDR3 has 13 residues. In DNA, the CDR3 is TGTGCCTGGAGCGAGGACAGGGTAGAGACCCAGTACTTC. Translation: CAWSEDRVETQYF.

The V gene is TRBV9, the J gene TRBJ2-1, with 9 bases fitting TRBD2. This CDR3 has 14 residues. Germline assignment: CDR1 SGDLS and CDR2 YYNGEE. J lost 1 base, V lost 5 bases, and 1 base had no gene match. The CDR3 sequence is CASSLAGSYNEQFF. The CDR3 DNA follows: TGTGCCAGCAGTCTAGCGGGATCCTACAATGAGCAGTTCTTC.

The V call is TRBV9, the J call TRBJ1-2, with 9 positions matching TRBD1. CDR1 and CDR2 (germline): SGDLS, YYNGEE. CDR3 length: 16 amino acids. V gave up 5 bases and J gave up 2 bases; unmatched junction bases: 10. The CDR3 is CASSDPSDRGNYGYTF. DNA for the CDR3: TGTGCCAGCAGTGACCCTTCGGACAGGGGCAACTATGGCTACACCTTC.

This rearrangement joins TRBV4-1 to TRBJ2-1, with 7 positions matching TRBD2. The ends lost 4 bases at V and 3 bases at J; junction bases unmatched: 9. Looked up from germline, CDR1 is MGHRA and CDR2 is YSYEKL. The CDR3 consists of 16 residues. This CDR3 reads CASSRSGAGSYNEQFF. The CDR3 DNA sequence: TGCGCCAGCAGCCGCTCGGGAGCGGGGAGCTACAATGAGCAGTTCTTC.

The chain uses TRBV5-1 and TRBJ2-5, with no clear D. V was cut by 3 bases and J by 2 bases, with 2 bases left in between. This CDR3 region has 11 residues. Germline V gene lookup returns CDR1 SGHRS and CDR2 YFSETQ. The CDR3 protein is CASSSQETQYF. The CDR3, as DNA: TGCGCCAGCAGCTCACAAGAGACCCAGTACTTC.

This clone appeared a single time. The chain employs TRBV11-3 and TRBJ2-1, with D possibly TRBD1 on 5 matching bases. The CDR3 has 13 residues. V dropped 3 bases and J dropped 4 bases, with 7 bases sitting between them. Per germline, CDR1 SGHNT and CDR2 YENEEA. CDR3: CASSLTVYNEQFF. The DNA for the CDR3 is TGTGCCAGCAGCTTGACAGTATACAATGAGCAGTTCTTC. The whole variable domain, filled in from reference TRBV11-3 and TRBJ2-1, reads EAGVVQSPRYKIIEKKQPVAFWCNPISGHNTLYWYLQNLGQGPELLIRYENEEAVDDSQLPKDRFSAERLKGVDSTLKIQPAELGDSAVYLCASSLTVYNEQFFGPGTRLTVL.

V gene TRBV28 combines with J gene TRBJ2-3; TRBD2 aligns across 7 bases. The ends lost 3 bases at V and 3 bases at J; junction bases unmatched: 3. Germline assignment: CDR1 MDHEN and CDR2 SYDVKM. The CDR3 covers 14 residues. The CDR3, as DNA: TGTGCCAGCAGTTTGGGGAGGGCGACAGATACGCAGTATTTT. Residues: CASSLGRATDTQYF.

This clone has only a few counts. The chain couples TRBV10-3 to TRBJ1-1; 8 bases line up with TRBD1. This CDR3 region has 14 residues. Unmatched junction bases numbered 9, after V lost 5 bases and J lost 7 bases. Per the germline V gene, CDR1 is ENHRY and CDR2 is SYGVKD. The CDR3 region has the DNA TGTGCCATCAGTAGGACAGGGCAGATGGTTGAAGCTTTCTTT. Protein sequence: CAISRTGQMVEAFF.